The 18 T cell receptor beta chains reported below all come from one sample, sequenced in a study of OX40 agonist ivuxolimab in advanced cancers. Measured with immunoSEQ multiplex PCR; TCRdb has only the in-frame clones, and not every one. Found here are some 110,000 clones, roughly 93% of them singletons; the top ten hold 0.15% to 0.19%. The material was CD4+ or CD8+ T cells sorted from blood, obtained in a trial of the OX40 agonist ivuxolimab. The receptors stem from an adult with an advanced solid tumor such as melanoma, head and neck, liver or kidney cancer.

This chain uses TRBV5-7 with TRBJ2-5; D is unresolved. TRBV5-7 carries the ORF label, with uncertain function. The V end was cut by 2 bases, the J end by 4 bases, with 6 bases between. The CDR3 totals 12 residues. The CDR3 loop reads CASSFRRETQYF. The CDR3 coding sequence is TGTGCCAGCAGCTTTAGGAGAGAGACCCAGTACTTC.

This clone came up once. This sequence joins TRBV6-5 and TRBJ1-1; no clear D gene. The V gene's germline CDR1 is MNHEY and CDR2 SVGAGI. The length of the CDR3 is 14 residues. V lost 7 bases and J lost 0, with 12 bases in between. The CDR3, as DNA: TGTGCCAGCAACCCAGTAGGCCTGAACACTGAAGCTTTCTTT. This codes for CASNPVGLNTEAFF.

The V and J genes are TRBV7-9 and TRBJ1-2; D is uncertain. Trimming pared 4 bases from V and 4 bases from J, leaving 10 bases between. Germline V gene sequence: CDR1 SEHNR, CDR2 FQNEAQ (reference sequence). The CDR3 has 13 amino acids. CDR3 nucleotide sequence: TGTGCCAGCAGCTCCAATAGACGCTATGGCTACACCTTC. Translation: CASSSNRRYGYTF. The complete variable domain, with remaining parts taken from reference TRBV7-9 and TRBJ1-2, reads DTGVSQNPRHKITKRGQNVTFRCDPISEHNRLYWYRQTLGQGPEFLTYFQNEAQLEKSRLLSDRFSAERPKGSFSTLEIQRTEQGDSAMYLCASSSNRRYGYTFGSGTRLTVV.

The V gene is TRBV18, the J gene TRBJ1-5, with D perhaps matching TRBD1 (6 bases). Germline V gene lookup returns CDR1 KGHSH and CDR2 LQKENI. The CDR3 has 17 amino acids. V was pared by 4 bases and J by 2 bases, with 18 bases between. CDR3 nucleotide sequence: TGTGCCAGCTCACTAGGATTGACAGGCATGGGCAATCAGCCCCAGCATTTT. It encodes CASSLGLTGMGNQPQHF.

The chain combines TRBV7-9 with TRBJ2-7; 8 nucleotides align to TRBD1. The V segment lost 3 bases and the J segment 2 bases; nucleotides outside the gene matches: 6. The CDR3 totals 15 residues. Germline values: CDR1 SEHNR, CDR2 FQNEAQ (reference sequence). The CDR3, as DNA: TGTGCCAGCAGCTTTGGACAGGGTCATACCTACGAGCAGTACTTC. This sequence encodes CASSFGQGHTYEQYF.

The V gene is TRBV7-9, the J gene TRBJ2-7; 8 nucleotides match TRBD1. The junction had 10 bases not matched to a gene; V was cut back by 8 bases and J by 1 base. Germline assignment: CDR1 SEHNR and CDR2 FQNEAQ (reference sequence). CDR3 length: 15 amino acids. CDR3 loop: CASGTGPSGSYEQYF. DNA of the CDR3: TGTGCCAGCGGGACAGGTCCCTCCGGATCCTACGAGCAGTACTTC.

A word on this clone: The sample holds other DNA sequences that translate to the same CDR3. This chain uses TRBV19 with TRBJ1-5; D uncertain. CDR1 is LNHDA, CDR2 SQIVND, per germline (reference sequence). The CDR3 has 13 amino acids. V dropped 4 bases and J dropped 4 bases, with 8 bases sitting between them. For the CDR3, the DNA is TGTGCCAGTAGTAGGGCCGGGAATCAGCCCCAGCATTTT. Its protein is CASSRAGNQPQHF.

The rearrangement uses TRBV6-5 and TRBJ1-1, with D perhaps matching TRBD1 (6 bases). Trimming pared 0 bases from V and 4 bases from J, leaving 12 bases between. Per the germline V gene, CDR1 is MNHEY and CDR2 is SVGAGI. The length of the CDR3 is 15 residues. CDR3 in amino acids: CASSYSKGDSTEAFF. The CDR3 nucleotides are TGTGCCAGCAGTTACTCAAAGGGGGATAGCACTGAAGCTTTCTTT.

V is TRBV7-2 and J is TRBJ2-7, with 8 bases that match TRBD2. The CDR3 covers 14 residues. J gave up 3 bases and V 2 bases, and 3 bases lay outside the gene matches. The germline V gene has CDR1 SGHTA and CDR2 FQGNSA. CDR3 bases: TGTGCCAGCAGCTTAAGGCTAGCGGGCTACGAGCAGTACTTC. It specifies CASSLRLAGYEQYF.

The DNA for the CDR3 is TGTGCCAGCAGCTTGGCAGGAGGGGTGGCGTACCAAGAGACCCAGTACTTC. This translates into CASSLAGGVAYQETQYF. This chain joins TRBV5-6 and TRBJ2-5, with D possibly being TRBD2 (6 bases). Deletions cut 0 bases from V and 0 bases from J, with 15 bases between. The CDR3 is made up of 17 amino acids. The germline V gene encodes CDR1 SGHDT and CDR2 YYEEEE.

V usage is TRBV18 and J usage is TRBJ2-5; no firm D call. Germline V gives CDR1 KGHSH, CDR2 LQKENI. Trimming removed 0 bases from V and 2 bases from J, with 4 bases in between. The CDR3 has 13 residues. DNA for the CDR3: TGTGCCAGCTCACCACCATCGCAAGAGACCCAGTACTTC. Translation: CASSPPSQETQYF.

The chain combines TRBV11-2 with TRBJ1-6, with 7 bases lining up with TRBD1. This CDR3 is built from 15 residues. Losses at the gene ends were 5 bases for V and 9 bases for J; bases not matched to a gene: 10. Germline assignment: CDR1 SGHAT and CDR2 FQNNGV. The CDR3 nucleotides are TGTGCCAGCAGCCCGAGACAGGGAGGTGGTTCACCCCTCCACTTT. Translation gives CASSPRQGGGSPLHF.

The chain is built from TRBV5-1 and TRBJ1-5, with no clear D. From germline, CDR1 is SGHRS and CDR2 YFSETQ. V was shortened by 0 bases and J by 4 bases, with 11 bases between the two germline ends. CDR3 size: 15 residues. CDR3 sequence reads: CASSLGLVLNQPQHF. The CDR3 coding sequence is TGCGCCAGCAGCTTGGGGCTCGTTCTTAATCAGCCCCAGCATTTT.

The chain links TRBV30 to TRBJ1-2, with D possibly matching TRBD1 (6 bases). The germline V gene has CDR1 GTSNPN and CDR2 SVGIG (reference sequence). The V gene lost 3 bases and the J gene lost 8 bases, with 16 bases spanning the gap. The CDR3 has 13 amino acids. Here the CDR3 DNA reads TGTGCCTGGAGCGCGGACAGTCGGGGAGGCTACACCTTC. Translating gives CAWSADSRGGYTF.

The rearrangement joins TRBV28 to TRBJ2-1; 8 bases agree with TRBD2. Trimming at V came to 6 bases and at J to 0 bases, leaving 7 bases not matched to a gene. This CDR3 has 16 residues. Germline CDR1 and CDR2: MDHEN and SYDVKM. CDR3 sequence reads: CASRGAGTSSYNEQFF. DNA for the CDR3: TGTGCCAGCAGAGGAGCAGGGACTAGCTCCTACAATGAGCAGTTCTTC.

The rearrangement links TRBV5-1 to TRBJ1-1, with D tentatively TRBD1 (5 bases). Trimming removed 4 bases at V and 0 bases at J, with 10 bases between. The CDR3 consists of 14 residues. Germline CDR1 reads SGHRS; CDR2 reads YFSETQ. CDR3 sequence (DNA): TGCGCCAGCAGCGTAGGACACTTGAACACTGAAGCTTTCTTT. This gives the protein CASSVGHLNTEAFF.

J is TRBJ2-7 and V is TRBV6-5, with D tentatively TRBD2 (7 bases). The length of the CDR3 is 15 residues. Per the germline V gene, CDR1 is MNHEY and CDR2 is SVGAGI. V lost 2 bases and J lost 2, with 13 bases in between. CDR3 loop: CASSYRGARTYEQYF. CDR3 coding DNA: TGTGCCAGCAGTTACCGGGGGGCGCGGACCTACGAGCAGTACTTC.

V and J are TRBV6-5 and TRBJ2-1; perhaps TRBD2 as D (6 bases). CDR3 length: 14 residues. The germline CDR1 and CDR2 sequences are MNHEY and SVGAGI. V was cut by 6 bases and J by 1 base, with 10 bases left in between. CDR3 region: CASRPAGSYNEQFF. The CDR3, as DNA: TGTGCCAGCAGACCCGCGGGGTCCTACAATGAGCAGTTCTTC.